This T cell receptor (beta chain) was identified in a study of blood T cells in healthy people across ages. Study in general: Per two T cells, about one barcoded beta molecule was captured through template switching.

Investigators took roughly 9.5 milliliters of peripheral blood from every donor. Study observations and caveats: Higher naive T cell percentage went strongly together with higher TCR beta diversity.

A second roughly 7 to 11 cycle PCR used barcoded and J-beta primers. TCRdb called the 5' RACE reads again in MiXCR, with one record for every CDR3 protein. The sample yields more than 650,000 distinct CDR3 sequences, about a fifth seen once. The germline V gene has CDR1 MNHEY and CDR2 SMNVEV (reference sequence). This CDR3 comprises 17 residues. V lost 5 bases to trimming and J lost 10 bases, with 24 bases between them. A few counts support this clonotype. Its antigen remains unidentified. The sample was blood. The gene calls are TRBV27 and TRBJ1-6, with a possible D match to TRBD1 (6 bases). This receptor was obtained from a man in his sixties or seventies in good health. The CDR3 nucleotides are TGTGCCAGCAGTCGCCTATTCGACAGGACCATTGAGTCACCCCTCCACTTT. Its translation: CASSRLFDRTIESPLHF.